This TCR beta chain emerged from a study of breast tumors, draining lymph nodes, adjacent tissues. Whole-study results and caveats: Compared with lymph nodes, tumors were less diverse; compared with nontumor tissue, more. Compared with basal-like, luminal-like tumors shared significantly more repertoire with nontumor tissue.

The lymph nodes were axillary draining lymph nodes from breast cancer patients. TCRdb processed the multiplex PCR reads anew with MiXCR; each CDR3 protein has one entry. The repertoire has 290,000 or so distinct CDR3 sequences, over 25% of them found once; the top ten carry 1.1%. Trimming removed 6 bases at V and 3 bases at J, with 15 bases between. The CDR3 is made up of 14 amino acids. Germline loops: CDR1 WSHSY, CDR2 SAAADI. The table lists this clonotype with many counts. Its antigen is currently unknown. The rearrangement joins TRBV10-2 to TRBJ2-7; perhaps TRBD2 as D (6 bases). The TCR comes from a female donor with breast cancer. Some clones in this sample may be carry-over from other donors' samples. Sequencing was carried out using axillary lymph node tissue. This CDR3 is CASRSGARGYEQYF. The CDR3, as DNA: TGCGCCAGCAGGTCGGGAGCCCGTGGCTACGAGCAGTACTTC.